This is a list of T cell receptor beta chains from one sample in a study of CD8+CD57+ T cells in acquired aplastic anemia. Each CDR3 protein gets one entry after TCRdb re-called the reads with MiXCR. The sample has some 120,000 distinct CDR3 sequences, around 48% seen once. What was sequenced was sorted CD4+, CD8+, or CD8+CD57+ T cells (not recorded which) from PBMCs. These receptors all stem from a human donor in good health, serving as a control. Both conserved end residues are part of each CDR3. The D gene is left open where the match is weak. Clone size is not always given. Where it is, it says once, few, many or a class for expanded clones.

CDR3 protein | CDR3 DNA | clone size | J gene | D gene | V gene
CASSEDRGHYEQYF | TGTGCCAGCAGTGAGGACAGGGGCCACTACGAGCAGTACTTC | NA | TRBJ2-7 | TRBD1 | TRBV25-1
CASSLTRLTF | TGTGCCAGCAGCTTAACGCGTCTCACCTTC | NA | TRBJ1-2 | NA | TRBV7-2
CASSQGRRFNSPLHF | TGTGCCAGCAGCCAAGGCAGGAGGTTCAATTCACCCCTCCACTTT | many | TRBJ1-6 | NA | TRBV3-1
CASSFRTGSASPLHF | TGTGCCAGCAGCTTTCGGACAGGGTCAGCCTCACCCCTCCACTTT | NA | TRBJ1-6 | TRBD1 | TRBV7-3
CASKVRQSYEQYF | TGTGCCAGCAAGGTGAGACAGTCCTACGAGCAGTACTTC | many | TRBJ2-7 | NA | TRBV7-3
CASSEVNRGNQPQHF | TGTGCCAGCAGTGAAGTCAACCGGGGCAATCAGCCCCAGCATTTT | NA | TRBJ1-5 | NA | TRBV2
CSVEGSAREGYTF | TGCAGCGTTGAAGGTTCGGCGCGTGAAGGCTACACCTTC | NA | TRBJ1-2 | NA | TRBV29-1
CASSFTGYGYTF | TGTGCCAGCAGCTTTACGGGGTATGGCTACACCTTC | NA | TRBJ1-2 | NA | TRBV9
CASSPNSELMNTEAFF | TGTGCCAGCTCACCAAACTCAGAGCTAATGAACACTGAAGCTTTCTTT | few | TRBJ1-1 | NA | TRBV18
CASSLSVYMPYNEQFF | TGTGCCAGCAGCTTGTCGGTTTACATGCCATACAATGAGCAGTTCTTC | NA | TRBJ2-1 | NA | TRBV7-6
CASSFRTDTQYF | TGTGCCAGCAGCTTCAGGACAGATACGCAGTATTTT | NA | TRBJ2-3 | NA | TRBV7-6
CASSQNRNTEAFF | TGCGCCAGCAGCCAAAATAGGAACACTGAAGCTTTCTTT | once | TRBJ1-1 | NA | TRBV9
CSATGTGDSYEQYF | TGCAGTGCCACCGGGACAGGGGATTCCTACGAGCAGTACTTC | many | TRBJ2-7 | TRBD1 | TRBV20-1
CASSRGGALGTEAFF | TGTGCCAGTAGCCGCGGAGGGGCCCTGGGCACTGAAGCTTTCTTT | many | TRBJ1-1 | NA | TRBV19
CASSVDRTTEAFF | TGTGCCAGCAGCGTAGACAGGACCACTGAAGCTTTCTTT | NA | TRBJ1-1 | NA | TRBV2
CTSSSVSGDYGYTF | TGTACCAGCAGCTCCGTTTCGGGGGACTATGGCTACACCTTC | NA | TRBJ1-2 | NA | TRBV5-7
CASSSHNTNYGYTF | TGTGCCAGCAGTTCACATAATACTAACTATGGCTACACCTTC | many | TRBJ1-2 | NA | TRBV12-3/TRBV12-4
CSARVGGQGLAYEQYF | TGCAGTGCTAGAGTTGGGGGACAGGGTCTAGCCTACGAGCAGTACTTC | NA | TRBJ2-7 | TRBD1 | TRBV20-1
CSGGLSNEKLFF | TGCAGCGGAGGGCTTTCTAATGAAAAACTGTTTTTT | NA | TRBJ1-4 | NA | TRBV29-1
CASSLDLSSNQPQHF | TGCGCCAGCAGCTTGGATTTGAGTAGCAATCAGCCCCAGCATTTT | NA | TRBJ1-5 | NA | TRBV5-1
CATVGSYEQYF | TGTGCCACCGTAGGGAGCTACGAGCAGTACTTC | NA | TRBJ2-7 | NA | TRBV2
CAIRPSDGPGEQYF | TGTGCCATCAGGCCATCCGACGGACCTGGCGAGCAGTACTTC | NA | TRBJ2-7 | NA | TRBV10-3
CSVDTRGTEAFF | TGCAGCGTTGATACTAGGGGCACTGAAGCTTTCTTT | once | TRBJ1-1 | NA | TRBV29-1
CATSGDSSVDTQYF | TGTGCCACCAGCGGGGACAGCTCTGTAGATACGCAGTATTTT | few | TRBJ2-3 | NA | TRBV25-1
CASSSGVGGRNYGYTF | TGTGCCAGCAGCTCGGGCGTCGGGGGCCGGAACTATGGCTACACCTTC | NA | TRBJ1-2 | NA | TRBV9
CSVERQGAERYTF | TGCAGCGTGGAACGACAGGGGGCTGAGCGCTACACCTTC | once | TRBJ1-2 | TRBD1 | TRBV29-1
CSAISSGSYNGEQFF | TGCAGTGCCATCTCTAGCGGGAGCTACAATGGGGAGCAGTTCTTC | NA | TRBJ2-1 | TRBD2 | TRBV20-1
CASSLTTFGNTEAFF | TGTGCCAGTAGCCTGACAACATTCGGGAACACTGAAGCTTTCTTT | NA | TRBJ1-1 | NA | TRBV19
CATSTTGDSNQPQHF | TGTGCCACCAGCACGACAGGGGATAGCAATCAGCCCCAGCATTTT | NA | TRBJ1-5 | TRBD1 | TRBV15
CASRPARSYTGELFF | TGTGCCAGCAGACCGGCCCGGAGTTACACCGGGGAGCTGTTTTTT | many | TRBJ2-2 | NA | TRBV6-1
CSVERGSEAFF | TGCAGCGTTGAACGAGGATCTGAAGCTTTCTTT | NA | TRBJ1-1 | NA | TRBV29-1
CASSLGDRGPELTTEAFF | TGTGCCAGCAGCTTAGGAGACAGGGGCCCAGAGTTGACCACTGAAGCTTTCTTT | many | TRBJ1-1 | TRBD1 | TRBV11-3
CASSLEGTNSYEQYF | TGTGCCAGCAGCTTAGAGGGGACTAACTCCTACGAGCAGTACTTC | NA | TRBJ2-7 | TRBD2 | TRBV11-2
CAGRGGSTDTQYF | TGTGCCGGGAGGGGGGGGAGCACAGATACGCAGTATTTT | NA | TRBJ2-3 | NA | TRBV6-1
CSARNHVQGSYGYTF | TGCAGTGCTAGAAACCACGTACAGGGGTCCTATGGCTACACCTTC | many | TRBJ1-2 | TRBD1 | TRBV20-1
CASSLDGRGAEETQYF | TGTGCCAGCAGCTTAGACGGACGGGGGGCTGAGGAGACCCAGTACTTC | NA | TRBJ2-5 | NA | TRBV7-9
CATSAGGCSADTQYF | TGTGCCACCAGTGCGGGGGGGTGTAGCGCAGATACGCAGTATTTT | NA | TRBJ2-3 | TRBD2 | TRBV24-1
CSVAWDRAYEQFF | TGCAGCGTGGCTTGGGACAGGGCCTACGAGCAGTTCTTC | NA | TRBJ2-1 | TRBD1 | TRBV29-1
CASSTTSGGEFF | TGTGCCAGCAGCACGACTAGCGGGGGGGAATTCTTC | once | TRBJ2-1 | TRBD2 | TRBV7-2
CASSPQDEQPQHF | TGTGCCAGCTCCCCCCAAGATGAACAGCCCCAGCATTTT | many | TRBJ1-5 | NA | TRBV18
CASSFAGQGPYGYTF | TGTGCCAGCAGCTTCGCTGGACAGGGTCCCTATGGCTACACCTTC | many | TRBJ1-2 | TRBD1 | TRBV2
CASSAPGDSPLHF | TGTGCCAGCAGCGCCCCAGGGGATTCACCCCTCCACTTT | NA | TRBJ1-6 | NA | TRBV10-3